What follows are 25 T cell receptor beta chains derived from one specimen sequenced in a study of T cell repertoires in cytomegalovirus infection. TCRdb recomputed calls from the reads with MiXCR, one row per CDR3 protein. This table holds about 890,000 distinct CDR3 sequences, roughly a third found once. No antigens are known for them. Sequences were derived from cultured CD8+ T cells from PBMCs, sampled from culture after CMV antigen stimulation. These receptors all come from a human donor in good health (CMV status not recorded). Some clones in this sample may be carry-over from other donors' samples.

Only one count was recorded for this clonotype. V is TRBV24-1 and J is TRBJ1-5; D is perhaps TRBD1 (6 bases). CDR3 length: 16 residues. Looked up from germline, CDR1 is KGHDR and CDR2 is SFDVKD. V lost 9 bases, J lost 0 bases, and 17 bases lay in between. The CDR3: CATHRAGEHSNQPQHF. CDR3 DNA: TGTGCCACCCACAGGGCCGGGGAGCATAGCAATCAGCCCCAGCATTTT.

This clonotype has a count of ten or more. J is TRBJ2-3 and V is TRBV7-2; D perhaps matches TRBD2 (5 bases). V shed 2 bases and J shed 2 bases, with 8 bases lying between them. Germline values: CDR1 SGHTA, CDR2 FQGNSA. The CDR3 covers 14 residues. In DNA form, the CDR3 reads TGTGCCAGCAGCTTAACGGGAATCACAGATACGCAGTATTTT. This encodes CASSLTGITDTQYF.

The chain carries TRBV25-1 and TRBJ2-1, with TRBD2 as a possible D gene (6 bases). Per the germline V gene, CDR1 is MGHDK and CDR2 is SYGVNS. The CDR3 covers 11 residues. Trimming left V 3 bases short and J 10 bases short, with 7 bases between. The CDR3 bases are TGTGCCAGCAGTGAGGGGAGGGAGCAGTTCTTC. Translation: CASSEGREQFF.

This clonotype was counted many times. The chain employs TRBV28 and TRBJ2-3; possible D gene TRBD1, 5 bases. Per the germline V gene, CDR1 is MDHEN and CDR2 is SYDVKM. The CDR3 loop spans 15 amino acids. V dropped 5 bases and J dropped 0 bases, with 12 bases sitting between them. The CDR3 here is CASSLDSSSTDTQYF. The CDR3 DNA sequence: TGTGCCAGCAGTCTTGACAGTTCTAGCACAGATACGCAGTATTTT.

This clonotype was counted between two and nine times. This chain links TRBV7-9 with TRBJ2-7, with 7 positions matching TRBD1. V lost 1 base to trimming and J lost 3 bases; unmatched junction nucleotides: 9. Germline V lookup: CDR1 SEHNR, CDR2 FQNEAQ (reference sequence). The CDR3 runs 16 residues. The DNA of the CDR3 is TGTGCCAGCAGCTTAGAATCTGGGACAGCCCTCTACGAGCAGTACTTC. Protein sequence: CASSLESGTALYEQYF. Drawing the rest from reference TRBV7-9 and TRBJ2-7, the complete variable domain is DTGVSQNPRHKITKRGQNVTFRCDPISEHNRLYWYRQTLGQGPEFLTYFQNEAQLEKSRLLSDRFSAERPKGSFSTLEIQRTEQGDSAMYLCASSLESGTALYEQYFGPGTRLTVT.

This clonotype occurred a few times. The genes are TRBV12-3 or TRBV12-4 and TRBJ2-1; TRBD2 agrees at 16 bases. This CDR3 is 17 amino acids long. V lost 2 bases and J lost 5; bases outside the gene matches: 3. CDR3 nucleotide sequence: TGTGCCAGCAGTTTACCCGGGACTAGCGGGGGGGACAATGAGCAGTTCTTC. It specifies CASSLPGTSGGDNEQFF.

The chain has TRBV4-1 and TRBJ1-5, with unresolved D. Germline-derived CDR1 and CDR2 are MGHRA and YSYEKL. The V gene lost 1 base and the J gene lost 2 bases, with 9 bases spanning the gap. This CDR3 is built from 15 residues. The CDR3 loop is CASSQGDTGNQPQHF. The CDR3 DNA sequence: TGCGCCAGCAGCCAAGGAGACACGGGCAATCAGCCCCAGCATTTT.

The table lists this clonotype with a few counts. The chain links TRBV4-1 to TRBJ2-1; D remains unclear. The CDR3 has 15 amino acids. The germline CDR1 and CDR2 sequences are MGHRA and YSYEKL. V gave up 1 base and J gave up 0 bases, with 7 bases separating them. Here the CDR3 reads CASSQGRSSYNEQFF. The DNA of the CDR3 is TGCGCCAGCAGCCAAGGTCGGAGCTCCTACAATGAGCAGTTCTTC.

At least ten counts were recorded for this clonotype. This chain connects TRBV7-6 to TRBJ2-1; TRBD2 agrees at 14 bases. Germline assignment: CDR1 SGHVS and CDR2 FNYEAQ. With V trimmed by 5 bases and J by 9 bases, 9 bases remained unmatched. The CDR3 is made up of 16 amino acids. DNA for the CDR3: TGTGCCAGCAGCCTAGGTGGACTAGCGGGGGGAGGTGAGCAGTTCTTC. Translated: CASSLGGLAGGGEQFF. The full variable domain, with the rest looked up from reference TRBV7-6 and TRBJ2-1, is GAGVSQSPRYKVTKRGQDVALRCDPISGHVSLYWYRQALGQGPEFLTYFNYEAQQDKSGLPNDRFSAERPEGSISTLTIQRTEQRDSAMYRCASSLGGLAGGGEQFFGPGTRLTVL.

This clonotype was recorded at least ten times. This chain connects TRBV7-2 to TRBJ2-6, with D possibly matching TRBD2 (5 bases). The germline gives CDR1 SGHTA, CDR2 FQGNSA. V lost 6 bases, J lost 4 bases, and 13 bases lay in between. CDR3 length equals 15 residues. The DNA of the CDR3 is TGTGCCAGCAGGCCTACTAGGGCCGGGGCCAACGTCCTGACTTTC. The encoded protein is CASRPTRAGANVLTF.

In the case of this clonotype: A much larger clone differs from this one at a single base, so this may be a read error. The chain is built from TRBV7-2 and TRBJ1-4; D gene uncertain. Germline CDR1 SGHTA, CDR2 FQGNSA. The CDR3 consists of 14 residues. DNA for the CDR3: TGTGCCAACAGCTCCAGCGGACTAAATGAAAAACTGTTTTTT. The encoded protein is CANSSSGLNEKLFF.

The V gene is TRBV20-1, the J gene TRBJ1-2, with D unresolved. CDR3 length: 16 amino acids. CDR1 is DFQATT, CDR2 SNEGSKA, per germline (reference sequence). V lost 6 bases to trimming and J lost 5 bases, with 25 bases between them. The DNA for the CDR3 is TGCAGTGCCGTCCCGGGAACAAAACCATTTTGGTATGGCTACACCTTC. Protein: CSAVPGTKPFWYGYTF.

Here the CDR3 reads CASSTDRVAYNEQFF. In DNA, the CDR3 is TGTGCCAGCAGTACGGACAGGGTAGCCTACAATGAGCAGTTCTTC. The chain links TRBV12-3 or TRBV12-4 to TRBJ2-1, with 8 positions matching TRBD1. CDR3 length: 15 residues. V gave up 5 bases and J gave up 2 bases; unmatched junction bases: 5.

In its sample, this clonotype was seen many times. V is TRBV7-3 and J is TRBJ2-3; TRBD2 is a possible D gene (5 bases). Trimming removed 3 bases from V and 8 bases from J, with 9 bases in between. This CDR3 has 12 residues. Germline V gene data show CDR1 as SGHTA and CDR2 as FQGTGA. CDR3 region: CASSFQGGTQYF. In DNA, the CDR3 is TGTGCCAGCAGCTTCCAAGGAGGTACGCAGTATTTT. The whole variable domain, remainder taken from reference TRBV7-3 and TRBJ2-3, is GAGVSQTPSNKVTEKGKYVELRCDPISGHTALYWYRQSLGQGPEFLIYFQGTGAADDSGLPNDRFFAVRPEGSVSTLKIQRTERGDSAVYLCASSFQGGTQYFGPGTRLTVL.

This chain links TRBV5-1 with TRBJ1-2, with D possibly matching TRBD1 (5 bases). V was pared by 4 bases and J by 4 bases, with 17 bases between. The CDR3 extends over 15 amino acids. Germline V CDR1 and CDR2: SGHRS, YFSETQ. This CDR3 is CASSPPGPGPYGYTF. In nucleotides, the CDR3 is TGCGCCAGCAGCCCGCCGGGTCCGGGGCCCTATGGCTACACCTTC.

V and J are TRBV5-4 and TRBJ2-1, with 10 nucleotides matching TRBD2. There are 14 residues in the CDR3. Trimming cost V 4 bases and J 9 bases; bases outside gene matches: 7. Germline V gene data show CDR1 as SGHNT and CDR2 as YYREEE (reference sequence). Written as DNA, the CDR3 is TGTGCCAGCAGCCTAGGACTAGCGGTGCTTGAGCAGTTCTTC. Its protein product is CASSLGLAVLEQFF.

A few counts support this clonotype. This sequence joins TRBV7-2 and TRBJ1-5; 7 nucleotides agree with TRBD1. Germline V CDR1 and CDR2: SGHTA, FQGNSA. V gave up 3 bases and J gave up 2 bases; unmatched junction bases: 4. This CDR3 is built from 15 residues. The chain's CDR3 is CASSFTGVGNQPQHF. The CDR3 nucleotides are TGTGCCAGCAGCTTTACAGGGGTGGGCAATCAGCCCCAGCATTTT.

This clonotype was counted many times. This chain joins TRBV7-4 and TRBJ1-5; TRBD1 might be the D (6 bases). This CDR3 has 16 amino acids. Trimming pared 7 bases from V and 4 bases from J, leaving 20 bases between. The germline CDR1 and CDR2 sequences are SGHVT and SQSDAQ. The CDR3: CASTHRRGPFNQPQHF. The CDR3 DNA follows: TGTGCCAGCACCCATCGACGGGGGCCCTTTAATCAGCCCCAGCATTTT.

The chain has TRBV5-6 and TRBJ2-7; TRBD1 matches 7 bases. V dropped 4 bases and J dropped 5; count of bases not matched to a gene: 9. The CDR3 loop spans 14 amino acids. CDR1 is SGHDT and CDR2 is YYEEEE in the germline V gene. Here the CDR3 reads CASSRGDRWHEQYF. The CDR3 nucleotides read TGTGCCAGCAGCCGTGGGGACAGATGGCACGAGCAGTACTTC. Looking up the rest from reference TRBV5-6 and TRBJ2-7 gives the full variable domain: DAGVTQSPTHLIKTRGQQVTLRCSPKSGHDTVSWYQQALGQGPQFIFQYYEEEERQRGNFPDRFSGHQFPNYSSELNVNALLLGDSALYLCASSRGDRWHEQYFGPGTRLTVT.

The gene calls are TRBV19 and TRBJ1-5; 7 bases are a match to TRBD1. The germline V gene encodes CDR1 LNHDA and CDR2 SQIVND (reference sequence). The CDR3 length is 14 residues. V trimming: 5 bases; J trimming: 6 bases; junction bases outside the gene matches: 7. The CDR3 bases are TGTGCCAGTAGTCCCCCCGACAGGGTTCAGCCCCAGCATTTT. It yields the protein CASSPPDRVQPQHF.

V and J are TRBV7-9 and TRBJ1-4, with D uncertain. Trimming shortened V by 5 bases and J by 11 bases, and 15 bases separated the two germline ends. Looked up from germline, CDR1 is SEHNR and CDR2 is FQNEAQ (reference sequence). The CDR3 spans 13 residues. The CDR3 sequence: CASSTPPGIKLFF. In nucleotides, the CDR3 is TGTGCCAGCAGCACCCCGCCGGGCATCAAACTGTTTTTT.

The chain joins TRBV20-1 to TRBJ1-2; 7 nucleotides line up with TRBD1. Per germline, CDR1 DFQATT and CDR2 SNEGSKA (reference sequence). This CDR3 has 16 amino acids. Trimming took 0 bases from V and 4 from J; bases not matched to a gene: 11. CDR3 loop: CSARDSRQGQRYGYTF. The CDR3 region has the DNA TGCAGTGCTAGAGATTCTCGGCAGGGACAGCGCTATGGCTACACCTTC.

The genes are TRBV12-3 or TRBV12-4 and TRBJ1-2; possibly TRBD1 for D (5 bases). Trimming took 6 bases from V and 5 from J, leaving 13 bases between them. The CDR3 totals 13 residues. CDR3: CASRGTGRYGYTF. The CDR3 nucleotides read TGTGCCAGCAGAGGAACAGGACGATATGGCTACACCTTC.

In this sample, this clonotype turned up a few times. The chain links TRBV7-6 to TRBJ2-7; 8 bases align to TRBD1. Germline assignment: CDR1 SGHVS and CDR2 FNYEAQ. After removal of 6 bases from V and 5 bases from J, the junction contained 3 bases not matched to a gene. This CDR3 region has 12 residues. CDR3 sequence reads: CASRSDRDEQYF. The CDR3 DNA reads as TGTGCCAGCAGGTCGGACAGGGACGAGCAGTACTTC.

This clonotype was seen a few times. The CDR3 DNA follows: TGTGCCAGCATTTCTTCCGGGAGCGGATCCTACAATGAGCAGTTCTTC. As protein: CASISSGSGSYNEQFF. The rearrangement uses TRBV5-6 and TRBJ2-1, with D possibly being TRBD2 (6 bases). CDR3 length: 16 residues. The V end lost 6 bases, the J end lost 1 base, and 17 bases lay between the germline ends. The germline CDR1 and CDR2 sequences are SGHDT and YYEEEE.